The 10 T cell receptor beta chains listed next were all sequenced from one sample in a study of T cells of healthy individuals. A single record per CDR3 protein comes from TCRdb applying MiXCR to the 5' RACE reads. Of around 100,000 distinct CDR3 sequences listed, roughly 15% were seen once; the top ten hold 6.2%. These receptors were collected from a human donor in good health.

This clonotype was observed a handful of times. This chain uses TRBV28 with TRBJ2-5; 7 bases are a match to TRBD2. Germline assignment: CDR1 MDHEN and CDR2 SYDVKM. The CDR3 covers 12 residues. The V segment lost 5 bases and the J segment 14 bases; nucleotides outside the gene matches: 11. CDR3 nucleotides: TGTGCCAGCAGTCACTACGTGACTAGCCAATACTTC. Translated: CASSHYVTSQYF.

The rearrangement joins TRBV6-4 to TRBJ2-3; 8 bases line up with TRBD2. The CDR3 has 13 amino acids. Germline CDR1 reads MRHNA; CDR2 reads SNTAGT. V shed 0 bases and J 10 bases; nucleotides not matched to a gene: 3. In nucleotides, the CDR3 is TGTGCCAGCAGTGACTCGTGGCGGGGGGCGCAGTATTTT. This gives the protein CASSDSWRGAQYF.

This clonotype showed up many times. CDR3 in amino acids: CSVGVLSYEQYF. The CDR3 nucleotides read TGCAGCGTTGGGGTCCTCTCCTACGAGCAGTACTTC. The chain recombines TRBV29-1 with TRBJ2-7; D unclear. This CDR3 has 12 amino acids. Trimming removed 4 bases at V and 0 bases at J, with 7 bases between. Germline CDR1 SQVTM, CDR2 ANQGSEA.

The rearrangement joins TRBV28 to TRBJ2-3; D not certain. This CDR3 contains 12 residues. Germline CDR1 and CDR2: MDHEN and SYDVKM. With 6 bases removed from V and 7 bases from J, the gap between germline ends came to 11 bases. CDR3 sequence (DNA): TGTGCCAGCAGCCTACCGAACTATACGCAGTATTTT. The encoded protein is CASSLPNYTQYF.

The V and J genes are TRBV20-1 and TRBJ1-2; 9 bases agree with TRBD1. Germline V gene data show CDR1 as DFQATT and CDR2 as SNEGSKA (reference sequence). V gave up 1 base and J gave up 0 bases; unmatched junction bases: 6. The length of the CDR3 is 16 residues. The CDR3 here is CSARGGQGPANYGYTF. In DNA, the CDR3 is TGCAGTGCTAGAGGGGGACAGGGACCCGCTAACTATGGCTACACCTTC.

In its sample, this clonotype was seen many times. The chain recombines TRBV6-6 with TRBJ1-2; 9 positions match TRBD1. The CDR3 runs to 13 residues. V dropped 6 bases and J dropped 8; count of bases not matched to a gene: 7. Per germline, CDR1 MNHNY and CDR2 SVGAGI (reference sequence). The CDR3 is CASSPGDRVGYTF. Written as DNA, the CDR3 is TGTGCCAGCAGCCCCGGGGACAGGGTCGGCTACACCTTC.

The table lists this clonotype with a few counts. One end of the junction fails to match germline, which may point to a read error. The V and J genes are TRBV5-1 and TRBJ2-5; D not resolved. Germline V lookup: CDR1 SGHRS, CDR2 YFSETQ. This CDR3 is 14 amino acids long. CDR3 in amino acids: CASSLSQSAEIQYF. The CDR3 DNA sequence: TGCGCCAGCAGCTTATCCCAAAGCGCGGAGATCCAGTACTTC.

The sample holds a few counts of this clonotype. V gene TRBV7-6 combines with J gene TRBJ2-1; D ambiguous. Germline CDR1 reads SGHVS; CDR2 reads FNYEAQ. The germline V and J ends were trimmed by 1 base and 6 bases, with 13 bases remaining between them. CDR3 length equals 15 residues. The CDR3: CASSLVFNQANEQFF. CDR3 coding DNA: TGTGCCAGCAGCTTAGTGTTCAACCAAGCCAATGAGCAGTTCTTC.

Only one count was recorded for this clonotype. The V call is TRBV6-6, the J call TRBJ1-2; D is undetermined. V gave up 5 bases and J gave up 0 bases, with 13 bases separating them. This CDR3 contains 15 residues. Germline CDR1 reads MNHNY; CDR2 reads SVGAGI (reference sequence). The CDR3 DNA reads as TGTGCCAGCAGTACGCCAGGACGGGCTAACTATGGCTACACCTTC. Translating it yields CASSTPGRANYGYTF.

This clonotype was detected only a few times. The chain recombines TRBV4-1 with TRBJ2-7; 7 bases are shared with TRBD1. The trim removed 2 bases at V and 7 bases at J, leaving 14 bases unmatched. Germline V gives CDR1 MGHRA, CDR2 YSYEKL. The CDR3 consists of 16 residues. In DNA form, the CDR3 reads TGCGCCAGCAGCCAATCTGGGACAGAGGGGTGGGGGGAGCAGTACTTC. Encoded protein: CASSQSGTEGWGEQYF.